This TCR beta chain was identified in a study of Graves' ophthalmopathy and Graves' hyperthyroidism. This clonotype was found many times. Investigators amplified TCR beta CDR3 regions from RNA transcripts. First-round RT-PCR employed HTBI primers, with a second-round multiplex PCR after it. TCRdb reanalysed the multiplex PCR reads using MiXCR and keeps one entry per CDR3 protein. The repertoire consists of 340,000 or so distinct CDR3 sequences, with roughly 17% occurring once and the leading ten covering roughly an eighth. The CDR3 has 19 residues. CDR1 is SGHDN, CDR2 FVKESK, per germline. V shed 2 bases, J shed 1 base, and the junction held 14 bases outside the gene matches.

This chain joins TRBV14 and TRBJ2-3, with TRBD2 matching 8 bases. The receptor was derived from an adult man with Graves' ophthalmopathy. The sample consisted of peripheral blood. The CDR3 is CASSQSQHQAGAGTDTQYF. The DNA for the CDR3 is TGTGCCAGCAGCCAATCACAACACCAAGCGGGAGCGGGCACAGATACGCAGTATTTT. Filled out from reference TRBV14 and TRBJ2-3, the complete variable domain reads EAGVTQFPSHSVIEKGQTVTLRCDPISGHDNLYWYRRVMGKEIKFLLHFVKESKQDESGMPNNRFLAERTGGTYSTLKVQPAELEDSGVYFCASSQSQHQAGAGTDTQYFGPGTRLTVL.